The rows below give T cell receptor beta chains drawn from one sample of a study of shared clonotypes between healthy human individuals. Produced via immunoSEQ multiplex PCR; TCRdb's table is partial and in-frame only. Among under 1,100,000 clones, more than 75% were seen once, and the ten largest hold around 0.6%. Material for sequencing was memory CD4+ T cells from PBMCs. These receptors were collected from a man aged 18-30 years in good health. Some clones in this sample may be carry-over from other donors' samples. The CDR3 runs from the conserved cysteine through the conserved F or W.

v_call cdr3_aa
TRBV6-1 CASSEATGQQETQYF
TRBV11-3 CASSEGDENTIYF
TRBV19 CASSIGGLGNQPQHF
TRBV5-1 CASSLAGVVGDTQYF
TRBV5-1 CASSLGRTETQYF
TRBV6-1 CASSVRQGNTEAFF
TRBV7-3 CASSSTLNTEAFF
TRBV7-7 CASSPGTGGFTGELFF
TRBV9 CASSSPSGSRLCEQYF
TRBV7-2 CASSLGAADTQYF
TRBV5-8 CASSLEDREIYGYTF
TRBV30 CAWSPRGTGDEKLFF
TRBV19 CASSKGQPNTEAFF
TRBV7-3 CASSSGTVVTEAFF
TRBV11-2 CASSPGTVTYEQYF
TRBV19 CASSVAGTGKETQYF
TRBV28 CASRPLAGGGYEQYF
TRBV7-2 CASSLEAASNTEAFF
TRBV5-1 CASSQTGTSYNEQFF
TRBV9 CASSPPGQGQPYEQYF
TRBV27 CASSPHPSGANVLTF
TRBV9 CASSPRLTVNEQYF
TRBV29-1 CSVEDQREQFF
TRBV4-1 CASSQGGTRANNEQFF
TRBV7-9 CASNLWGSGLSYEQYF
TRBV6-1 CASSDYRGATGELFF
TRBV29-1 CSVFFADVASYNEQFF
TRBV5-1 CASSLGEQGQNTEAFF
TRBV30 CAWSVPRGEKLFF
TRBV27 CASSLSRGREQYF
TRBV5-1 CASSAGSGGNEQYF
TRBV7-3 CASSLRGLSEQYF
TRBV30 CAWSVRTSTDTQYF
TRBV5-6 CASSLDGLWGNTEAFF
TRBV18 CASSPPPGQGAGSYEQYF
TRBV5-4 CASSRTVMNTEAFF
TRBV7-9 CASTPRVTNEKLFF
TRBV7-9 CASSLTGSADEQFF
TRBV28 CASSLGLAAGQETQYF
TRBV7-9 CASSLDRDTEAFF
TRBV7-2 CASSLVGQGNQPQHF